Given below is one T cell receptor (beta chain) in context. The entry originates in a study of blood T cell repertoires in COVID-19. About the study: Samples of COVID-19 (acute and convalescent) were obtained from the United States, Italy and Spain. T cells, B-cell-depleted T cells, or PBMCs provided the cDNA or gDNA that served as material.

Germline lookup yields CDR1 MDHEN and CDR2 SYDVKM. V dropped 5 bases and J dropped 6; count of bases not matched to a gene: 11. There are 15 residues in the CDR3. Authors' analysis steps: The assay estimated nucleated cells by amplifying reference gene primers. The assay was immunoSEQ multiplex PCR, and TCRdb's table has in-frame clones only and misses some. V, J and clone size are taken as reported in that table, and D and trimming were inferred from the DNA itself. This table has about 210,000 clones, 70% to 90% appearing once. V and J are TRBV28 and TRBJ1-1; 8 bases are shared with TRBD1. The TCR comes from a woman older than 75 with acute or convalescent COVID-19. The sample was peripheral blood. The CDR3 DNA reads TGTGCCAGCAGTCCGTCGACAGGGGTCTTCGCTGAAGCTTTCTTT. Translation gives CASSPSTGVFAEAFF.